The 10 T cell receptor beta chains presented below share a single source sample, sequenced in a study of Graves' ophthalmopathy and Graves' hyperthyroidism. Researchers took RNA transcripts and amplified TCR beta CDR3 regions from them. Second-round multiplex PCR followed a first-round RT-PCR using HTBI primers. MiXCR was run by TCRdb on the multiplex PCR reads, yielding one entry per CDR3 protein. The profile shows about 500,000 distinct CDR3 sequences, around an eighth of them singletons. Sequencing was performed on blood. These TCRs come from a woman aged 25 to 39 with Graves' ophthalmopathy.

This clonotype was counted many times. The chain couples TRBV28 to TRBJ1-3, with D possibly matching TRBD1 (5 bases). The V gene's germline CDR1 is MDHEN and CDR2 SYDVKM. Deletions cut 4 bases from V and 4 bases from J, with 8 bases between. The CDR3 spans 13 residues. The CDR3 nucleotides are TGTGCCAGCAGTTACAGGCCCGGAAACACCATATATTTT. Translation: CASSYRPGNTIYF.

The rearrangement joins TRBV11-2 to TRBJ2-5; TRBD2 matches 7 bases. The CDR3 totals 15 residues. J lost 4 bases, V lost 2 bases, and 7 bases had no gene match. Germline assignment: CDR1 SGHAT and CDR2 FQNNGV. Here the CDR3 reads CASSLNTGGGETQYF. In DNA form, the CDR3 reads TGTGCCAGCAGCTTAAATACGGGGGGAGGAGAGACCCAGTACTTC.

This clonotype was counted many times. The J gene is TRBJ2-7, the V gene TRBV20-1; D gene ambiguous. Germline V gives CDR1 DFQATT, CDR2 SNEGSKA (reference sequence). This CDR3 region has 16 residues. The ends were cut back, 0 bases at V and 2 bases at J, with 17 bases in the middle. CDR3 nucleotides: TGCAGTGCTAGAGATCCCCCCGAGTCCCTGACCTACGAGCAGTACTTC. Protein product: CSARDPPESLTYEQYF.

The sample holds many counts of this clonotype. CDR3 sequence: CASNWGQSSPLHF. The CDR3 DNA reads as TGTGCCAGCAACTGGGGTCAGTCATCACCCCTCCACTTT. V gene TRBV28 combines with J gene TRBJ1-6; D is unresolved. Germline V gene lookup returns CDR1 MDHEN and CDR2 SYDVKM. CDR3 size: 13 residues. Trimming took 7 bases from V and 10 from J, leaving 14 bases between them.

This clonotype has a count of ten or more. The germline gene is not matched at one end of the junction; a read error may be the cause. CDR3 coding DNA: TGCAGTGCTAGTACTAGGATGAACACTGAAACTTTCTTT. It codes for CSASTRMNTETFF. V usage is TRBV20-1 and J usage is TRBJ1-1; D not certain. Per the germline V gene, CDR1 is DFQATT and CDR2 is SNEGSKA (reference sequence). The CDR3 extends over 13 amino acids.

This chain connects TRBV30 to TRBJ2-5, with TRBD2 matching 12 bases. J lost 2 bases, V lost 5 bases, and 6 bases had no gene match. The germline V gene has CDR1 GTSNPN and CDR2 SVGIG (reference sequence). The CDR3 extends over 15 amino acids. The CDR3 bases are TGTGCCTGGGGCCTAGCGGGGGGGCTTCAAGAGACCCAGTACTTC. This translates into CAWGLAGGLQETQYF.

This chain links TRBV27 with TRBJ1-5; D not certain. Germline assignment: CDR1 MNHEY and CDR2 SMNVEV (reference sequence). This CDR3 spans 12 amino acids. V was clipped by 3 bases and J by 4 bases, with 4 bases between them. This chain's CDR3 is CASSFQNQPQHF. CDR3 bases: TGTGCCAGCAGTTTTCAGAATCAGCCCCAGCATTTT.

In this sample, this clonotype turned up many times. The CDR3 DNA follows: TGTGCCAGCAGTTCCCTTGTAGGGCTGGCTTTCTTT. It encodes CASSSLVGLAFF. The genes are TRBV12-3 or TRBV12-4 and TRBJ1-1, with D unresolved. Trimming cost V 4 bases and J 11 bases, with 14 bases left between them. The CDR3 length is 12 residues.

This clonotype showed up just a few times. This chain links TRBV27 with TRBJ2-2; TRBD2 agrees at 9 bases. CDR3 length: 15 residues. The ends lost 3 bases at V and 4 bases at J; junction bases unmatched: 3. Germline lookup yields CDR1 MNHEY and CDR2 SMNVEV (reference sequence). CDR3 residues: CASSFLAGFTGELFF. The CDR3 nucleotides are TGTGCCAGCAGTTTCCTAGCGGGATTCACCGGGGAGCTGTTTTTT.

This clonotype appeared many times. CDR3 residues: CASSLAVAGGQETQYF. In DNA, the CDR3 is TGCGCCAGCAGCTTGGCAGTAGCCGGGGGCCAAGAGACCCAGTACTTC. The chain carries TRBV5-1 and TRBJ2-5, with D possibly TRBD2 on 6 matching bases. Per germline, CDR1 SGHRS and CDR2 YFSETQ. The CDR3 has 16 residues. Trimming took off 0 bases at V and 1 base at J, with 13 bases between the two ends.